Listed below are T cell receptor beta chains from one sample, sequenced in a study of OX40 agonist ivuxolimab in advanced cancers. Method: immunoSEQ multiplex PCR; TCRdb's copy keeps in-frame clones and lacks some. The repertoire consists of 25,000 to 30,000 clones, with approximately 79% occurring once and the leading ten covering roughly 29%. The sample was CD4+ or CD8+ T cells sorted from blood, taken in a trial of the OX40 agonist ivuxolimab. The receptors shown here come from an adult with an advanced solid tumor such as melanoma, head and neck, liver or kidney cancer. Each CDR3 is given with its conserved first and last residue. A D gene is named only where the DNA matches it firmly. Size tells how often a clone was seen (once, few, many) or the class of an expanded clone, and some rows leave it out.

clone size	J gene	V gene	D gene	CDR3 protein	CDR3 DNA
.	TRBJ1-2	TRBV27	.	CASSLSVIYQGKEDGYTF	TGTGCCAGCAGTTTATCTGTTATTTATCAGGGCAAGGAGGATGGCTACACCTTC
.	TRBJ2-7	TRBV11-2	.	CASSLIFQRVYEQYF	TGTGCCAGCAGCTTAATTTTCCAGCGGGTGTACGAGCAGTACTTC
.	TRBJ2-7	TRBV5-1	.	CASSPYPQYGSYEQYF	TGCGCCAGCAGCCCCTATCCGCAGTATGGCTCCTACGAGCAGTACTTC
.	TRBJ2-3	TRBV4-2	TRBD2	CASSQEQRSSGDTQYF	TGTGCCAGCAGCCAAGAGCAGAGGAGTAGCGGGGATACGCAGTATTTT
.	TRBJ2-5	TRBV9	.	CASSVANNQETQYF	TGTGCCAGCAGCGTAGCTAACAACCAAGAGACCCAGTACTTC
.	TRBJ2-7	TRBV18	.	CASSPPSGPGDEQYF	TGTGCCAGCTCACCGCCATCAGGACCGGGTGACGAGCAGTACTTC
.	TRBJ1-4	TRBV7-9	.	CASSPQTGANEKLFF	TGTGCCAGCAGCCCGCAAACGGGGGCTAATGAAAAACTGTTTTTT
.	TRBJ1-1	TRBV7-9	.	CATGLGGSGWTTEAFF	TGTGCCACCGGTCTTGGAGGATCGGGGTGGACCACTGAAGCTTTCTTT
few	TRBJ2-2	TRBV19	.	CASSGAAPGELFF	TGTGCCAGTAGCGGAGCGGCCCCCGGGGAGCTGTTTTTT
.	TRBJ2-7	TRBV15	.	CATSMGDHEQYF	TGTGCCACCAGCATGGGGGATCACGAGCAGTACTTC
few	TRBJ2-7	TRBV5-1	.	CASSLGGGYEQYF	TGCGCCAGCAGCTTGGGAGGGGGCTACGAGCAGTACTTC
.	TRBJ2-7	TRBV2	.	CASSSETYEQYF	TGTGCCAGCAGTTCCGAAACCTACGAGCAGTACTTC
few	TRBJ2-2	TRBV9	.	CASSVGGNTGELFF	TGTGCCAGCAGCGTAGGAGGGAACACCGGGGAGCTGTTTTTT
.	TRBJ2-7	TRBV6-5	.	CASRFGDGYEQYF	TGTGCCAGCAGATTCGGCGACGGGTACGAGCAGTACTTC
few	TRBJ2-6	TRBV21-1	.	CASSKDSGRASGANVLTF	TGTGCCAGCAGCAAAGATAGCGGGAGGGCCTCTGGGGCCAACGTCCTGACTTTC
few	TRBJ1-1	TRBV11-2	.	CASSLYPRDVLEAFF	TGTGCCAGCAGCTTATATCCTCGCGATGTCCTTGAAGCTTTCTTT
.	TRBJ2-7	TRBV6-1	TRBD2	CASSEGSGLAAYEQYF	TGTGCCAGCAGTGAAGGATCCGGACTAGCGGCCTACGAGCAGTACTTC
.	TRBJ2-3	TRBV5-6	TRBD2	CASSPSGVTDTQYF	TGTGCCAGCAGCCCTAGCGGGGTTACAGATACGCAGTATTTT
.	TRBJ1-1	TRBV19	.	CASSPQTGFLMGAEAFF	TGTGCCAGTAGTCCACAGACAGGTTTCTTAATGGGCGCTGAAGCTTTCTTT
.	TRBJ2-2	TRBV7-9	.	CASSFPTGELFF	TGTGCCAGCAGCTTCCCCACCGGGGAGCTGTTTTTT
.	TRBJ2-3	TRBV5-1	TRBD2	CASSSGLAETTFTDTQYF	TGCGCCAGCAGCAGCGGACTAGCGGAAACAACGTTCACAGATACGCAGTATTTT
.	TRBJ1-1	TRBV9	TRBD1	CASSPTGSTEAFF	TGTGCCAGCAGCCCGACAGGGAGTACTGAAGCTTTCTTT
.	TRBJ2-2	TRBV2	.	CASSERGQGGYSVNGELFF	TGTGCCAGCAGTGAACGGGGTCAGGGAGGATATTCAGTTAACGGGGAGCTGTTTTTT
.	TRBJ2-7	TRBV28	.	CASSLCRETSSYEQYF	TGTGCCAGCAGTTTATGCAGGGAGACATCCTCCTACGAGCAGTACTTC
.	TRBJ2-1	TRBV30	.	CARDFRGFDYEQFF	TGTGCCAGAGACTTTAGAGGGTTTGACTATGAGCAGTTCTTC
medium-sized	TRBJ1-1	TRBV9	.	CASTFTENTEAFF	TGTGCCAGCACCTTTACAGAGAACACTGAAGCTTTCTTT
.	TRBJ2-1	TRBV19	TRBD2	CASSLGLDPNEQFF	TGTGCCAGTAGCCTCGGACTAGATCCCAATGAGCAGTTCTTC
.	TRBJ2-7	TRBV9	.	CASSVGPSPYEQYF	TGTGCCAGCAGCGTAGGCCCCTCTCCCTACGAGCAGTACTTC
.	TRBJ1-6	TRBV7-6	.	CASSLSLGSPLHF	TGTGCCAGCAGCTTATCTCTCGGATCACCCCTCCACTTT
.	TRBJ2-2	TRBV7-3	.	CASSFWEANTGELFF	TGTGCCAGCAGCTTTTGGGAGGCGAACACCGGGGAGCTGTTTTTT
.	TRBJ2-3	TRBV13	TRBD2	CASSSRGGTDTQYF	TGTGCCAGCAGCTCACGGGGGGGCACAGATACGCAGTATTTT
.	TRBJ2-3	TRBV7-9	.	CASSLVDGGTDTQYF	TGTGCCAGCAGCTTAGTGGACGGTGGCACAGATACGCAGTATTTT
.	TRBJ1-1	TRBV25-1	.	CASSDGLSGRMNTEAFF	TGTGCCAGCAGTGATGGATTGAGTGGTCGCATGAACACTGAAGCTTTCTTT
.	TRBJ2-1	TRBV19	.	CASSIPADPNEQFF	TGTGCCAGTAGTATCCCCGCCGACCCCAATGAGCAGTTCTTC
.	TRBJ1-2	TRBV5-1	.	CASSLPGEGITGNGYTF	TGCGCCAGCAGCTTGCCCGGGGAGGGAATCACGGGGAATGGCTACACCTTC
few	TRBJ2-3	TRBV11-2	.	CASSTPGVATDTQYF	TGTGCCAGCAGCACTCCGGGGGTGGCCACAGATACGCAGTATTTT
.	TRBJ1-5	TRBV27	TRBD1	CASSGQGAAQPQHF	TGTGCCAGCAGCGGACAGGGGGCCGCTCAGCCCCAGCATTTT
.	TRBJ2-1	TRBV5-6	.	CASSLAKRLSEVYNEQFF	TGTGCCAGCAGCTTGGCCAAACGCCTCTCGGAGGTATACAATGAGCAGTTCTTC
.	TRBJ2-1	TRBV9	TRBD1	CASSPGTGYNEQFF	TGTGCCAGCAGCCCAGGGACAGGGTACAATGAGCAGTTCTTC
.	TRBJ1-4	TRBV7-9	.	CASSPLGEAEKLFF	TGTGCCAGCAGCCCGCTGGGGGAGGCGGAAAAACTGTTTTTT
.	TRBJ2-7	TRBV5-6	TRBD2	CASSLNPSGTYEQYF	TGTGCCAGCAGCTTAAATCCTAGCGGGACCTACGAGCAGTACTTC
few	TRBJ2-7	TRBV2	.	CASSEVYYEQYF	TGTGCCAGCAGTGAAGTTTACTACGAGCAGTACTTC
.	TRBJ1-2	TRBV29-1	TRBD1	CSVDGTDYYGYTF	TGCAGCGTTGATGGGACAGATTATTATGGCTACACCTTC
.	TRBJ2-7	TRBV15	.	CATAASKPYEQYF	TGTGCCACCGCGGCTTCTAAACCCTACGAGCAGTACTTC
.	TRBJ1-2	TRBV19	.	CASSMMFQGSANYGYTF	TGTGCCAGTAGTATGATGTTTCAGGGGTCGGCTAACTATGGCTACACCTTC
.	TRBJ1-2	TRBV2	.	CASRRHRDPEYGYTF	TGTGCCAGCAGGAGACACAGGGATCCGGAGTATGGCTACACCTTC
.	TRBJ1-2	TRBV27	.	CASSLSRGSYGYTF	TGTGCCAGCAGTTTATCGCGGGGGAGCTATGGCTACACCTTC
.	TRBJ2-7	TRBV5-1	TRBD2	CASSLIGEGNEQYF	TGCGCCAGCAGCTTAATAGGGGAGGGGAACGAGCAGTACTTC
.	TRBJ2-5	TRBV5-1	.	CASSFRPSPSGDGETQYF	TGCGCCAGCAGCTTTCGGCCCTCGCCATCAGGGGACGGGGAGACCCAGTACTTC
.	TRBJ2-7	TRBV5-5	.	CASSLAAGSSYEQYF	TGTGCCAGCAGCTTGGCCGCGGGGAGCTCCTACGAGCAGTACTTC
.	TRBJ2-1	TRBV30	.	CAWSLTGTSYNEQFF	TGTGCCTGGAGTTTGACCGGGACCTCCTACAATGAGCAGTTCTTC
.	TRBJ1-5	TRBV5-5	.	CASSLASENQPQHF	TGTGCCAGCAGCTTGGCGTCAGAAAATCAGCCCCAGCATTTT
few	TRBJ1-2	TRBV6-5	.	CASSVQLNYGYTF	TGTGCCAGCAGTGTACAGCTTAACTATGGCTACACCTTC
.	TRBJ2-1	TRBV4-1	.	CASSLERIYEQFF	TGCGCCAGCAGCCTCGAGAGGATCTATGAGCAGTTCTTC
.	TRBJ2-7	TRBV30	TRBD2	CAWSVSPSTSSGKRYEQYF	TGTGCCTGGAGTGTATCCCCCTCCACTTCTAGCGGGAAAAGGTACGAGCAGTACTTC